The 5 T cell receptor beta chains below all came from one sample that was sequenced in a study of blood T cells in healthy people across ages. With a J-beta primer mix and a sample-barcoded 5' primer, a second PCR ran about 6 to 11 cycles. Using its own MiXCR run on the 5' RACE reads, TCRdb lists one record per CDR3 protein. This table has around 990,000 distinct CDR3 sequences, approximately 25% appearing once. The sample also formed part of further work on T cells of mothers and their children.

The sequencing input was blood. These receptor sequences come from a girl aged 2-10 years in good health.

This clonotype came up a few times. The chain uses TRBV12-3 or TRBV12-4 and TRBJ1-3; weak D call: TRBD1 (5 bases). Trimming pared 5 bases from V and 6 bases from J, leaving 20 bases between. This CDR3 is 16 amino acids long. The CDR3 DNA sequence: TGTGCCAGCAGTCCGCGGAAGGGGAGTAGTGAAAACACCATATATTTT. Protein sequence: CASSPRKGSSENTIYF.

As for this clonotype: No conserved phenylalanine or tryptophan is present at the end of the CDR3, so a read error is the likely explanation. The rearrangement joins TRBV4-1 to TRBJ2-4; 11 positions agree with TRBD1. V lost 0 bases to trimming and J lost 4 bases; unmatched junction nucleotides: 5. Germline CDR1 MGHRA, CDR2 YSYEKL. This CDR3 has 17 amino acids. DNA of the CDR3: TGCGCCAGCAGCCAAGAGGGCGGGACAGGGGGGAAAAACATTCAGTACTCC. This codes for CASSQEGGTGGKNIQYS.

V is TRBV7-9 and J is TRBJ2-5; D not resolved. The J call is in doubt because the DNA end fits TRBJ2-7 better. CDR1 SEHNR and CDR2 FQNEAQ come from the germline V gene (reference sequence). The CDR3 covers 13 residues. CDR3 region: CASSLGPRPEQYF. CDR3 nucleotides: TGTGCCAGCAGCCTAGGGCCCCGTCCCGAGCAGTACTTC.

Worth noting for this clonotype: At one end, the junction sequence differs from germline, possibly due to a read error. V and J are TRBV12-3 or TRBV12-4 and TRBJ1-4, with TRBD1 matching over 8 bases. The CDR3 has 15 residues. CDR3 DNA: TGTGCCTGCAGGAAGGCAGGGGGCGCCGAGGGAAAACTGTTTTTT. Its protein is CACRKAGGAEGKLFF.

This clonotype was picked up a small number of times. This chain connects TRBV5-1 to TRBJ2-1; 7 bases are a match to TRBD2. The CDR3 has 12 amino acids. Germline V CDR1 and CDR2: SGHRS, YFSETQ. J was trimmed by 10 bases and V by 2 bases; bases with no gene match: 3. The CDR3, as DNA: TGCGCCAGCAGCTTTACTAGCGCCGAGCAGTTCTTC. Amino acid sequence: CASSFTSAEQFF.